These T cell receptor beta chains were read from a single sample in a study of T cell responses to AZD1222 COVID-19 vaccine. The method was immunoSEQ multiplex PCR; TCRdb's version includes in-frame clones alone and lacks a portion of them. Among 90,000 to 150,000 clones listed, about 85% were seen once. The source material was peripheral blood, sampled 28 days after the second AZD1222 dose. The receptors derive from an adult who received the AZD1222 COVID-19 vaccine. CDR3s include the opening cysteine and the closing phenylalanine or tryptophan. The D gene is left open where the match is weak. A row's size may be missing; if present it is once, few, many or a size class.

CDR3,DNA,size,J,V,D
CASSEAWGSYNSPLHF,TGTGCCAGCAGTGAAGCCTGGGGTTCCTATAATTCACCCCTCCACTTT,NA,TRBJ1-6,TRBV6-1,NA
CASSLPGQRSQPQHF,TGTGCCAGCAGTTTGCCGGGACAGAGGAGTCAGCCCCAGCATTTT,NA,TRBJ1-5,TRBV28,TRBD1
CASSLATGISPLHF,TGTGCCAGCAGCTTAGCGACAGGGATTTCACCCCTCCACTTT,NA,TRBJ1-6,TRBV7-9,TRBD1
CASSFSGASYEQYF,TGTGCCAGCAGTTTTTCAGGGGCCTCCTACGAGCAGTACTTC,NA,TRBJ2-7,TRBV27,NA
CASQGVTNEKLFF,TGTGCCAGCCAAGGGGTCACTAATGAAAAACTGTTTTTT,NA,TRBJ1-4,TRBV28,NA
CASSQANRMNYGYTF,TGTGCCAGCAGCCAAGCTAACAGAATGAACTATGGCTACACCTTC,NA,TRBJ1-2,TRBV3-1/TRBV3-2,NA
CASSTGTITSLVDTQYF,TGTGCCAGTAGCACCGGGACTATCACGTCCCTCGTCGATACGCAGTATTTT,NA,TRBJ2-3,TRBV19,TRBD2
CASSTTVELFF,TGCGCCAGCAGCACCACGGTGGAGCTGTTTTTT,NA,TRBJ2-2,TRBV5-1,NA
CASSIRGLNQPQHF,TGTGCCAGTAGTATACGGGGCCTCAATCAGCCCCAGCATTTT,NA,TRBJ1-5,TRBV19,NA
CASSSFYGATNEKLFF,TGTGCCAGCAGCTCCTTTTATGGGGCAACTAATGAAAAACTGTTTTTT,NA,TRBJ1-4,TRBV7-9,NA
CASSIGQGADGYTF,TGTGCCAGTAGTATCGGGCAGGGGGCGGACGGCTACACCTTC,NA,TRBJ1-2,TRBV19,TRBD1
CASSQSPDLNTEAFF,TGCGCCAGCAGCCAGAGTCCAGATTTGAACACTGAAGCTTTCTTT,NA,TRBJ1-1,TRBV5-1,NA
CASSLGHPQYF,TGCGCCAGCAGCTTGGGGCACCCGCAGTACTTC,NA,TRBJ2-7,TRBV5-1,NA
CASSSGGENTEAFF,TGTGCCAGCAGCAGCGGGGGCGAGAACACTGAAGCTTTCTTT,NA,TRBJ1-1,TRBV4-2,NA
CAWRGDRAYEQYF,TGTGCCTGGAGAGGGGACAGGGCCTACGAGCAGTACTTC,NA,TRBJ2-7,TRBV30,TRBD1
CASSLKDLNTEAFF,TGTGCCAGCAGTTTAAAGGACCTAAACACTGAAGCTTTCTTT,NA,TRBJ1-1,TRBV28,NA
CASKAERDTEAFF,TGTGCCAGCAAAGCCGAACGGGACACTGAAGCTTTCTTT,once,TRBJ1-1,TRBV6-4,NA
CASSRRILLGTQYF,TGTGCCAGCAGCCGACGAATACTTCTAGGGACGCAGTATTTT,NA,TRBJ2-3,TRBV6-2/TRBV6-3,NA
CASSPQGWDTEAFF,TGTGCCAGCAGCCCACAGGGGTGGGATACTGAAGCTTTCTTT,NA,TRBJ1-1,TRBV5-6,TRBD1
CASTAMWNQPQHF,TGTGCCAGCACCGCGATGTGGAATCAGCCCCAGCATTTT,NA,TRBJ1-5,TRBV2,NA
CASSPTGGLGNTIYF,TGTGCCAGCAGCCCTACAGGGGGGCTGGGAAACACCATATATTTT,NA,TRBJ1-3,TRBV7-2,TRBD1
CASSLRTGGRNTIYF,TGTGCCAGCAGCCTCAGGACCGGGGGGCGAAACACCATATATTTT,NA,TRBJ1-3,TRBV3-1/TRBV3-2,NA
CASSSPGQAYEQYF,TGTGCCAGCAGTTCACCCGGACAGGCCTACGAGCAGTACTTC,NA,TRBJ2-7,TRBV28,TRBD1
CASSPQLAGGLGTQYF,TGTGCCAGCAGCCCACAACTAGCGGGGGGGCTAGGTACGCAGTATTTT,NA,TRBJ2-3,TRBV9,TRBD2
CASSPEVGRRNTIYF,TGTGCCAGCAGTCCAGAGGTGGGGAGGAGAAACACCATATATTTT,NA,TRBJ1-3,TRBV6-5,NA
CASSLEAQGGHEQYF,TGTGCCAGCAGCTTAGAGGCACAGGGGGGCCACGAGCAGTACTTC,NA,TRBJ2-7,TRBV11-3,TRBD1
CASSLDRAGYGYTF,TGTGCCAGCAGCCTGGACAGGGCTGGGTATGGCTACACCTTC,NA,TRBJ1-2,TRBV5-4,TRBD1
CASSYPGNTIYF,TGTGCCAGCAGTTACCCAGGAAACACCATATATTTT,once,TRBJ1-3,TRBV6-2/TRBV6-3,NA
CASSFQVGNSPLHF,TGTGCCAGCAGCTTCCAAGTGGGTAATTCACCCCTCCACTTT,NA,TRBJ1-6,TRBV7-6,NA
CASSYGTGYNSPLHF,TGTGCCAGCAGTTACGGGACAGGGTATAATTCACCCCTCCACTTT,NA,TRBJ1-6,TRBV6-2/TRBV6-3,TRBD1
CASSPRTSGIFTDTQYF,TGTGCCAGCAGCCCCCGGACTAGCGGGATTTTCACAGATACGCAGTATTTT,NA,TRBJ2-3,TRBV5-6,TRBD2
CAWSSQGYTF,TGTGCCTGGAGTTCCCAAGGCTACACCTTC,NA,TRBJ1-2,TRBV30,NA
CASSSPGHGITDTQYF,TGTGCCAGCAGCTCGCCGGGACACGGGATCACAGATACGCAGTATTTT,NA,TRBJ2-3,TRBV5-8,NA
CATSDPWTGAKTQYF,TGTGCCACCAGTGACCCTTGGACAGGGGCGAAGACCCAGTACTTC,NA,TRBJ2-5,TRBV24-1,TRBD1
CASRGTGVSRNEQFF,TGTGCCAGCAGGGGGACAGGGGTTTCTAGGAATGAGCAGTTCTTC,NA,TRBJ2-1,TRBV2,TRBD1
CASSEYRGATEAFF,TGTGCCAGCAGTGAATATAGGGGGGCCACTGAAGCTTTCTTT,NA,TRBJ1-1,TRBV25-1,NA
CAISVRTASLETQYF,TGTGCCATCAGTGTAAGGACAGCTTCTTTAGAGACCCAGTACTTC,NA,TRBJ2-5,TRBV10-3,NA
CASSGGTYGYTF,TGTGCCAGCAGCGGAGGGACCTATGGCTACACCTTC,NA,TRBJ1-2,TRBV12-3/TRBV12-4,NA
CASSPAGQSSTDTQYF,TGTGCCAGCAGCCCCGCGGGGCAGTCAAGCACAGATACGCAGTATTTT,NA,TRBJ2-3,TRBV7-3,NA
CASSQDWFYSPLHF,TGCGCCAGCAGCCAAGATTGGTTTTATTCACCCCTCCACTTT,NA,TRBJ1-6,TRBV4-3,NA
CASSQEFGRVNSPLHF,TGTGCCAGCAGCCAAGAGTTCGGCAGGGTCAATTCACCCCTCCACTTT,NA,TRBJ1-6,TRBV4-2,NA
CASSPQGGLDSGYTF,TGTGCCAGCTCACCACAAGGGGGCCTCGACAGTGGCTACACCTTC,NA,TRBJ1-2,TRBV18,TRBD1
CASSSDRRRNEKLFF,TGTGCCAGCAGCTCGGACAGGAGGCGGAATGAAAAACTGTTTTTT,NA,TRBJ1-4,TRBV11-2,TRBD1
CASSLEGRGKIETQYF,TGCGCCAGCAGCTTGGAGGGCAGGGGGAAAATAGAGACCCAGTACTTC,NA,TRBJ2-5,TRBV5-1,TRBD1
CASSKRDGAANTEAFF,TGTGCCAGCAGCAAACGGGACGGGGCTGCGAACACTGAAGCTTTCTTT,NA,TRBJ1-1,TRBV21-1,NA
CASSLAPNVDTEAFF,TGTGCCAGCAGCTTAGCCCCCAACGTGGACACTGAAGCTTTCTTT,NA,TRBJ1-1,TRBV7-2,NA
CASSLPGTGRGTEAFF,TGTGCCAGCAGCCTTCCCGGGACGGGGCGAGGCACTGAAGCTTTCTTT,NA,TRBJ1-1,TRBV11-2,NA
CASSLDHFTGELFF,TGCGCCAGCAGCTTGGATCATTTCACCGGGGAGCTGTTTTTT,NA,TRBJ2-2,TRBV5-1,NA
CASSLVAGGYSPLHF,TGTGCCAGCAGCTTAGTGGCAGGGGGCTATTCACCCCTCCACTTT,NA,TRBJ1-6,TRBV11-3,TRBD1
CASSYAPTSEQFF,TGTGCCAGCAGTTACGCACCCACATCTGAGCAGTTCTTC,NA,TRBJ2-1,TRBV6-2/TRBV6-3,NA
CAWRASEGLAYNSPLHF,TGTGCCTGGAGAGCTTCTGAGGGCCTGGCCTATAATTCACCCCTCCACTTT,NA,TRBJ1-6,TRBV30,NA
CASSPPTGTSSYNEQFF,TGTGCCAGCTCACCACCTACCGGGACTAGCTCCTACAATGAGCAGTTCTTC,NA,TRBJ2-1,TRBV18,TRBD2
CASSLGQGGNEQFF,TGTGCCAGCAGCTTAGGCCAGGGGGGCAATGAGCAGTTCTTC,NA,TRBJ2-1,TRBV11-3,NA
CASSRGQYSPLHF,TGTGCCAGCTCACGTGGACAGTATTCACCCCTCCACTTT,NA,TRBJ1-6,TRBV18,NA